Each of the 25 T cell receptor beta chains below was sequenced from the same sample in a study of T cells in Graves' hyperthyroidism and ophthalmopathy (dated by TCRdb to 2018 to 2020). The library relied on multiplex PCR. Instrument on record: Illumina HiSeq 2000. Amplification of TCR beta CDR3 regions was carried out from RNA transcripts. The first round of RT-PCR for the TCR CDR3 was performed with the HTBI primer set and the Qiagen OneStep RT-PCR kit. TCRdb took the public reads, trimmed them with fastp at Q25, ran MiXCR for clone calling and kept in-frame beta chains. Every CDR3 protein is listed once, alongside the most common genes and DNA of its rows. In this sample the table shows 500,000 to 700,000 distinct CDR3 sequences, 16% of which occur a single time. The top ten clonotypes cover 15% to 20% of the sample. The sequencing input was blood. The receptor set was obtained from a woman aged 18-35 years with Graves' hyperthyroidism.

The V and J genes are TRBV7-8 and TRBJ2-2; tentative D call: TRBD1 (6 bases). This CDR3 comprises 17 residues. The V and J ends lost 5 bases and 1 base respectively, with 17 bases between them. CDR1 is SGHVS, CDR2 FQNEAQ, per germline. The CDR3 here is CASSDPWTDLNTGELFF. DNA of the CDR3: TGTGCCAGCAGCGATCCCTGGACAGACCTGAACACCGGGGAGCTGTTTTTT.

This clonotype was found a few times. This chain uses TRBV10-1 with TRBJ2-1; 7 bases are a match to TRBD2. CDR1 and CDR2 from the germline V gene are WNHNN and SYGVQD (reference sequence). CDR3 length equals 13 residues. J gave up 4 bases and V 9 bases, and 6 bases lay outside the gene matches. CDR3 coding DNA: TGCGCCAGGTTAGAAGCGGGATACAATGAGCAGTTCTTC. This sequence encodes CARLEAGYNEQFF.

In its sample, this clonotype was seen many times. The rearrangement uses TRBV5-1 and TRBJ2-1, with 16 bases matching TRBD2. V shed 4 bases and J 4 bases; nucleotides not matched to a gene: 5. Germline V gives CDR1 SGHRS, CDR2 YFSETQ. This CDR3 is 17 amino acids long. This chain's CDR3 is CASSRQGLAGGYNEQFF. Here the CDR3 DNA reads TGCGCCAGCAGCCGGCAGGGACTAGCGGGAGGGTACAATGAGCAGTTCTTC.

V and J are TRBV20-1 and TRBJ1-5; D gene ambiguous. The CDR3 totals 15 residues. From germline, CDR1 is DFQATT and CDR2 SNEGSKA (reference sequence). Deletions cut 0 bases from V and 0 bases from J, with 9 bases between. The chain's CDR3 is CSAREGSDSNQPQHF. The DNA of the CDR3 is TGCAGTGCTAGAGAGGGATCGGATAGCAATCAGCCCCAGCATTTT.

In its sample, this clonotype was seen many times. One end of the junction does not line up with germline, which may come from a read error. This chain uses TRBV5-1 with TRBJ2-5, with D hard to call. The CDR3 covers 11 residues. Looked up from germline, CDR1 is SGHRS and CDR2 is YFSETQ. The CDR3 coding sequence is TGTGCCAGCAGCTTACAAGAGACCCAGTACTTC. It encodes CASSLQETQYF.

In this sample, this clonotype turned up many times. J is TRBJ1-4 and V is TRBV7-2; tentative D call: TRBD1 (5 bases). CDR1 and CDR2 (germline): SGHTA, FQGNSA. The length of the CDR3 is 15 residues. Trimming left V 7 bases short and J 5 bases short, with 17 bases between. DNA of the CDR3: TGTGCCAGCACCTCTCCGGGACTGAACAATGAAAAACTGTTTTTT. Its translation is CASTSPGLNNEKLFF.

With regard to this clonotype: This may stem from a read error, because a much larger clone lies one nucleotide away. The rearrangement uses TRBV6-2 or TRBV6-3 and TRBJ2-1; 9 nucleotides line up with TRBD2. With V trimmed by 5 bases and J by 5 bases, 10 bases remained unmatched. This CDR3 spans 16 amino acids. Per the germline V gene, CDR1 is MNHEY and CDR2 is SVGEGT. CDR3 sequence: CASSPRLTSGNNEQFF. The CDR3 region has the DNA TGTGCCAGCAGTCCCCGGTTGACTAGCGGCAACAATGAGCAGTTCTTC.

This clonotype has just a few counts. V usage is TRBV24-1 and J usage is TRBJ2-1; TRBD2 matches 10 bases. J was trimmed by 15 bases and V by 4 bases; bases with no gene match: 11. Germline values: CDR1 KGHDR, CDR2 SFDVKD. This CDR3 is built from 14 residues. CDR3 DNA sequence: TGTGCCACCAGTGAATCCCAGCGGGAGGGCCGTCTGTTCTTC. It specifies CATSESQREGRLFF.

This clonotype was seen many times. The J gene is TRBJ2-7, the V gene TRBV27, with D tentatively TRBD1 (6 bases). V lost 5 bases and J lost 0, with 17 bases in between. Germline V CDR1 and CDR2: MNHEY, SMNVEV (reference sequence). This CDR3 contains 16 residues. The DNA of the CDR3 is TGTGCCAGCAGTCCCTCCTCAGGGGACCTCTCCTACGAGCAGTACTTC. This translates into CASSPSSGDLSYEQYF.

In its sample, this clonotype was seen a few times. This sequence may be a read error, since a much larger clone differs from it by one base. The CDR3 nucleotides read TGTGCCAGCAGCTTACCGGCTAGCGGGGGAGCCCAAGAGACCCCGTACTTC. Translating gives CASSLPASGGAQETPYF. This chain joins TRBV7-9 and TRBJ2-5; 10 nucleotides align to TRBD2. There are 17 residues in the CDR3. Looked up from germline, CDR1 is SEHNR and CDR2 is FQNEAQ (reference sequence). The full variable domain, completed using reference TRBV7-9 and TRBJ2-5, is DTGVSQNPRHKITKRGQNVTFRCDPISEHNRLYWYRQTLGQGPEFLTYFQNEAQLEKSRLLSDRFSAERPKGSFSTLEIQRTEQGDSAMYLCASSLPASGGAQETPYFGPGTRLLVL.

This clonotype was seen more than once but under ten times. The J gene is TRBJ1-2, the V gene TRBV24-1, with 7 nucleotides matching TRBD1. J was trimmed by 2 bases and V by 8 bases; bases with no gene match: 4. This CDR3 has 13 residues. Per germline, CDR1 KGHDR and CDR2 SFDVKD. The CDR3 loop reads CATNGRGNYGYTF. The CDR3 DNA follows: TGTGCCACCAATGGCAGGGGGAACTATGGCTACACCTTC.

V usage is TRBV3-1 and J usage is TRBJ2-1; D might be TRBD1 (7 bases). CDR1 is LGHDT and CDR2 is YNNKEL in the germline V gene (reference sequence). The CDR3 consists of 14 residues. Trimming removed 3 bases at V and 7 bases at J, with 13 bases between. CDR3 coding DNA: TGTGCCAGCAGCCATCTACAGGGGAGGAATGAGCAGTTCTTC. Protein product: CASSHLQGRNEQFF.

This clonotype was seen ten or more times. The chain couples TRBV6-1 to TRBJ2-3; a possible D gene is TRBD2 (6 bases). From germline, CDR1 is MNHNS and CDR2 SASEGT. Between the trimmed V and J ends, which lost 8 bases and 4 bases, there was a span of 13 bases. This CDR3 spans 13 amino acids. DNA of the CDR3: TGTGCCAGCTATAGCGGCCCCGCAGATACGCAGTATTTT. Its protein is CASYSGPADTQYF.

This clonotype was detected ten times or more. This chain joins TRBV19 and TRBJ2-7; no clear D. V was pared by 3 bases and J by 1 base, with 7 bases between. CDR3 length: 13 residues. The germline CDR1 and CDR2 sequences are LNHDA and SQIVND (reference sequence). The CDR3 bases are TGTGCCAGTAGTATTACCCCGTCCTACGAGCAGTACTTC. Its translation is CASSITPSYEQYF.

Many counts were recorded for this clonotype. This chain connects TRBV28 to TRBJ2-7; D may be TRBD1 or TRBD2 (5 bases each). In germline, CDR1 is MDHEN, CDR2 SYDVKM. The CDR3 has 14 residues. V lost 5 bases, J lost 2 bases, and 13 bases lay in between. The CDR3 DNA reads TGTGCCAGCAGTCCTGGGGACCACCCCTACGAGCAGTACTTC. Its translation: CASSPGDHPYEQYF.

The chain couples TRBV20-1 to TRBJ1-2; TRBD1 might be the D (5 bases). Trimming pared 0 bases from V and 5 bases from J, leaving 10 bases between. CDR1 and CDR2 from the germline V gene are DFQATT and SNEGSKA (reference sequence). The CDR3 contains 13 residues. In DNA, the CDR3 is TGCAGTGCTAGAGACAGGGTAGGGTATGGCTACACCTTC. Its protein product is CSARDRVGYGYTF.

V and J are TRBV5-1 and TRBJ2-1; D ambiguous. Germline V CDR1 and CDR2: SGHRS, YFSETQ. V dropped 0 bases and J dropped 8 bases, with 12 bases sitting between them. The CDR3 is 14 amino acids. The CDR3 loop reads CASSLAASNHEQFF. The CDR3 DNA is TGCGCCAGCAGCTTGGCTGCCTCAAACCATGAGCAGTTCTTC. Based on the CDR3 plus reference TRBV5-1 and TRBJ2-1, the full variable domain is KAGVTQTPRYLIKTRGQQVTLSCSPISGHRSVSWYQQTPGQGLQFLFEYFSETQRNKGNFPGRFSGRQFSNSRSEMNVSTLELGDSALYLCASSLAASNHEQFFGPGTRLTVL.

The table lists this clonotype with many counts. The chain employs TRBV30 and TRBJ2-1; D is perhaps TRBD1 (6 bases). Per germline, CDR1 GTSNPN and CDR2 SVGIG (reference sequence). The CDR3 extends over 13 amino acids. Trimming took 5 bases from V and 10 from J, leaving 18 bases between them. For the CDR3, the DNA is TGTGCCTGGGAAGACACAGGGCTTGGAGAGCAGTTCTTC. Protein product: CAWEDTGLGEQFF.

This clonotype was seen a handful of times. The chain has TRBV6-5 and TRBJ1-2; 7 nucleotides align to TRBD1. The trim removed 6 bases at V and 8 bases at J, leaving 9 bases unmatched. Germline assignment: CDR1 MNHEY and CDR2 SVGAGI. The CDR3 is 13 residues long. CDR3 nucleotides: TGTGCCAGCAGCCTCACCGACAGGGACGGCTACACCTTC. Translation: CASSLTDRDGYTF.

This clonotype came up many times. This chain links TRBV3-1 with TRBJ2-2; D not resolved. CDR1 and CDR2 (germline): LGHDT, YNNKEL (reference sequence). This CDR3 spans 16 amino acids. Deletions cut 0 bases from V and 0 bases from J, with 8 bases between. CDR3 loop: CASSQDAPANTGELFF. In DNA, the CDR3 is TGTGCCAGCAGCCAAGATGCCCCAGCGAACACCGGGGAGCTGTTTTTT.

This clonotype showed up many times. CDR3 residues: CASSKGRLYEQYF. CDR3 DNA sequence: TGTGCCAGCAGCAAGGGACGTCTCTACGAGCAGTACTTC. V usage is TRBV7-8 and J usage is TRBJ2-7; D possibly uses TRBD1 or TRBD2 (5 bases each). CDR1 is SGHVS, CDR2 FQNEAQ, per germline. Deletions cut 5 bases from V and 3 bases from J, with 11 bases between. The CDR3 is 13 residues long.

This clonotype was seen a handful of times. The rearrangement uses TRBV11-2 and TRBJ2-5, with 7 bases fitting TRBD1. CDR1 SGHAT and CDR2 FQNNGV come from the germline V gene. This CDR3 has 14 residues. The V segment lost 7 bases and the J segment 7 bases; nucleotides outside the gene matches: 12. CDR3 sequence reads: CASTELTPGGTQYF. CDR3 in DNA: TGTGCCAGCACAGAATTAACCCCAGGGGGGACCCAGTACTTC.

The chain combines TRBV19 with TRBJ1-3; D is undetermined. The CDR3 extends over 12 amino acids. Trimming shortened V by 3 bases and J by 4 bases, and 4 bases separated the two germline ends. Germline CDR1 is LNHDA and CDR2 is SQIVND (reference sequence). The CDR3 nucleotides are TGTGCCAGTAGTATTGCCGGAAACACCATATATTTT. This translates into CASSIAGNTIYF.

The V call is TRBV5-5, the J call TRBJ2-7; D is perhaps TRBD2 (5 bases). The V gene's germline CDR1 is SGHKS and CDR2 YYEKEE (reference sequence). The CDR3 is 15 amino acids. V was cut by 0 bases and J by 0 bases, with 10 bases left in between. CDR3 amino acids: CASSLEEDFSYEQYF. In DNA form, the CDR3 reads TGTGCCAGCAGCTTGGAGGAGGATTTCTCCTACGAGCAGTACTTC.

This clonotype came up many times. The chain is built from TRBV24-1 and TRBJ2-3, with 8 bases lining up with TRBD1. This CDR3 has 18 residues. Germline V gives CDR1 KGHDR, CDR2 SFDVKD. J gave up 7 bases and V 2 bases, and 16 bases lay outside the gene matches. CDR3 loop: CATSDSPGQGGVVHTQYF. CDR3 bases: TGTGCCACCAGTGATTCGCCCGGACAGGGTGGTGTTGTGCATACGCAGTATTTT.